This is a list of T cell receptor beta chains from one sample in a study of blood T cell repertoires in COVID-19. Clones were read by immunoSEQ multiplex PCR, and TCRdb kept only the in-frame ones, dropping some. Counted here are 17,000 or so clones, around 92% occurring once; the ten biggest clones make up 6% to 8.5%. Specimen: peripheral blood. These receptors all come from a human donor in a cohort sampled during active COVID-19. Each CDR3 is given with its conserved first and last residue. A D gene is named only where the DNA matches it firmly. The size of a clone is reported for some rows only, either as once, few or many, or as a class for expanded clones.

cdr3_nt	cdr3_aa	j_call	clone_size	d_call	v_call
TGCGCCAGCAGCCAGGGAAGGAGGACGGAGACCCAGTACTTC	CASSQGRRTETQYF	TRBJ2-5	NA	NA	TRBV4-3
TGTGCCAGCAGCTTGGTGGGGGGGGCCCAAGAGACCCAGTACTTC	CASSLVGGAQETQYF	TRBJ2-5	NA	NA	TRBV5-4
TGTGCCAGCAGCCAAGGGGCGGGGGTAGGGGCAGATACGCAGTATTTT	CASSQGAGVGADTQYF	TRBJ2-3	NA	TRBD2	TRBV3-1/TRBV3-2
TGCGCCAGCAGCTTGAGGACAGGAGATGAAGCTTTCTTT	CASSLRTGDEAFF	TRBJ1-1	NA	TRBD1	TRBV5-1
TGTGCCAGCAGCTTGGGGACAGGGGGCATTGAGCCCCAGCATTTT	CASSLGTGGIEPQHF	TRBJ1-5	NA	TRBD1	TRBV5-5
TGTGCCAGCAGTGACCGGGGGGCGAATCAGCCCCAGCATTTT	CASSDRGANQPQHF	TRBJ1-5	once	NA	TRBV6-1
TGTGCCAGCTCAGGACAGGGGGATGCGAGCGGCTACACCTTC	CASSGQGDASGYTF	TRBJ1-2	NA	TRBD1	TRBV18
TGTGCCAGCAGCTTAAGCGGGACTAGCGGAACTACAGATACGCAGTATTTT	CASSLSGTSGTTDTQYF	TRBJ2-3	NA	TRBD2	TRBV11-2
TGTGCCAGCAGTTCCGGGACAGTCCCCTATGGCTACACCTTC	CASSSGTVPYGYTF	TRBJ1-2	NA	TRBD1	TRBV6-5
TGTGCCAGCTCACAGGGGGCTGCCTACGAGCAGTACTTC	CASSQGAAYEQYF	TRBJ2-7	once	TRBD1	TRBV18
TGTGCCAGCAGGTCCGGGACAGGGCATCAGCCCCAGCATTTT	CASRSGTGHQPQHF	TRBJ1-5	NA	TRBD1	TRBV27